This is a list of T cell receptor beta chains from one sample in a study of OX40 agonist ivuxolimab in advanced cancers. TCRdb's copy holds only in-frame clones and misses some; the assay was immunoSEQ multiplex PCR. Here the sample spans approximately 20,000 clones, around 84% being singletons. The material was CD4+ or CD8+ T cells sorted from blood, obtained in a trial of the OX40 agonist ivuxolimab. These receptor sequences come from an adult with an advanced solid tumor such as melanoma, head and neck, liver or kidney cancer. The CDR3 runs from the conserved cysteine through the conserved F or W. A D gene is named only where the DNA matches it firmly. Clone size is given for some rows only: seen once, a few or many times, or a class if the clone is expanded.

CDR3 DNA: TGTGCCACCACCCCAAGTTTAGCGGGAAGACTCAATGAGCAGTTCTTC
CDR3 protein: CATTPSLAGRLNEQFF
D gene: TRBD2
J gene: TRBJ2-1
V gene: TRBV10-3
clone size: NA

CDR3 DNA: TGTGCCAGCAGCCTTGCGGGGGCCCCAAACTACGAGCAGTACTTC
CDR3 protein: CASSLAGAPNYEQYF
D gene: NA
J gene: TRBJ2-7
V gene: TRBV28
clone size: NA

CDR3 DNA: TGTGCCTGGAACGCTAATAGGGATTCACCCCTCCACTTT
CDR3 protein: CAWNANRDSPLHF
D gene: NA
J gene: TRBJ1-6
V gene: TRBV30
clone size: NA

CDR3 DNA: TGTGCCAGCAGTTACTTGGGGGCCGCCATTCAGTACTTC
CDR3 protein: CASSYLGAAIQYF
D gene: NA
J gene: TRBJ2-4
V gene: TRBV6-5
clone size: NA

CDR3 DNA: TGTGCCAGCAGTGGCCCGAACACTGAAGCTTTCTTT
CDR3 protein: CASSGPNTEAFF
D gene: NA
J gene: TRBJ1-1
V gene: TRBV28
clone size: once

CDR3 DNA: TGTGCCAGCAGTTTACTGGGGCAGGGGATGGGTGAGCAGTTCTTC
CDR3 protein: CASSLLGQGMGEQFF
D gene: NA
J gene: TRBJ2-1
V gene: TRBV2
clone size: NA

CDR3 DNA: TGTGCCAGCAGCTTGGCATTGACCGGGACAGGGAGGGAGACCCAGTACTTC
CDR3 protein: CASSLALTGTGRETQYF
D gene: TRBD1
J gene: TRBJ2-5
V gene: TRBV5-5
clone size: NA

CDR3 DNA: TGCAGTGCTTCAAGGAATTCACCCCTCCACTTT
CDR3 protein: CSASRNSPLHF
D gene: NA
J gene: TRBJ1-6
V gene: TRBV20-1
clone size: NA

CDR3 DNA: TGTGCCAGCAAGAATAGGACTAGCGGGGGGGCATCCTACAATGAGCAGTTCTTC
CDR3 protein: CASKNRTSGGASYNEQFF
D gene: TRBD2
J gene: TRBJ2-1
V gene: TRBV5-5
clone size: NA

CDR3 DNA: TGTGCCAGCAGCGCCGGACTAGCGGACACAGATACGCAGTATTTT
CDR3 protein: CASSAGLADTDTQYF
D gene: TRBD2
J gene: TRBJ2-3
V gene: TRBV7-6
clone size: NA

CDR3 DNA: TGTGCCAGCAGCTTAGAAGGGGGCGTGAATTATGGCTACACCTTC
CDR3 protein: CASSLEGGVNYGYTF
D gene: TRBD1
J gene: TRBJ1-2
V gene: TRBV7-2
clone size: NA

CDR3 DNA: TGTGCCAGCAGTTCCAATACAGGGTGGGCGACCGGGGAGCTGTTTTTT
CDR3 protein: CASSSNTGWATGELFF
D gene: NA
J gene: TRBJ2-2
V gene: TRBV28
clone size: NA

CDR3 DNA: TGTGCCACCGCCCTCGACAGGGCCAACGTCCTGACTTTC
CDR3 protein: CATALDRANVLTF
D gene: NA
J gene: TRBJ2-6
V gene: TRBV19
clone size: NA

CDR3 DNA: TGTGCCAGCAGTTTCAGGCGGGGGGAGTTCTACACCGGGGAGCTGTTTTTT
CDR3 protein: CASSFRRGEFYTGELFF
D gene: TRBD2
J gene: TRBJ2-2
V gene: TRBV28
clone size: NA

CDR3 DNA: TGTGCCAGCAGAACACAAGCGGGGGGGCCGAACGAGCAGTACTTC
CDR3 protein: CASRTQAGGPNEQYF
D gene: TRBD2
J gene: TRBJ2-7
V gene: TRBV28
clone size: NA

CDR3 DNA: TGTGCCAGCAGCTTGGGACAGCCCCTCACAGATACGCAGTATTTT
CDR3 protein: CASSLGQPLTDTQYF
D gene: TRBD1
J gene: TRBJ2-3
V gene: TRBV7-2
clone size: NA

CDR3 DNA: TGTGCCAGTAGTATTTCTAGCGGGATAGCCTATGAGCAGTTCTTC
CDR3 protein: CASSISSGIAYEQFF
D gene: TRBD2
J gene: TRBJ2-1
V gene: TRBV19
clone size: NA

CDR3 DNA: TGTGCCAGCAGCCAGACTAGCGGGAGGTTCGGTGAGACCCAGTACTTC
CDR3 protein: CASSQTSGRFGETQYF
D gene: TRBD2
J gene: TRBJ2-5
V gene: TRBV7-9
clone size: NA

CDR3 DNA: TGTGCCAGCAGCGTCCGGGACAGGGGACACAATGAGCAGTTCTTC
CDR3 protein: CASSVRDRGHNEQFF
D gene: TRBD1
J gene: TRBJ2-1
V gene: TRBV6-1
clone size: NA

CDR3 DNA: TGTGCCAGCAGCACTGGACAGGGACGAGAAAAACTGTTTTTT
CDR3 protein: CASSTGQGREKLFF
D gene: TRBD1
J gene: TRBJ1-4
V gene: TRBV28
clone size: NA

CDR3 DNA: TGTGCCAGCAGCCTGTCGGGGACCGAGCAGTACTTC
CDR3 protein: CASSLSGTEQYF
D gene: NA
J gene: TRBJ2-7
V gene: TRBV7-6
clone size: NA

CDR3 DNA: TGTGCCAGCAGCTTGACAGGGAACTATGGCTACACCTTC
CDR3 protein: CASSLTGNYGYTF
D gene: TRBD1
J gene: TRBJ1-2
V gene: TRBV28
clone size: NA

CDR3 DNA: TGTGCCAGCAGAACCGGGACAAAGAATCAGCCCCAGCATTTT
CDR3 protein: CASRTGTKNQPQHF
D gene: NA
J gene: TRBJ1-5
V gene: TRBV6-5
clone size: NA

CDR3 DNA: TGCGCCAGCAGCCAAGGAGGCGGGAGGCGAGCGGATACGCAGTATTTT
CDR3 protein: CASSQGGGRRADTQYF
D gene: TRBD2
J gene: TRBJ2-3
V gene: TRBV4-1
clone size: NA

CDR3 DNA: TGTGCCAGCAGCTTGGCTGGCGGTCGGGCAGATACGCAGTATTTT
CDR3 protein: CASSLAGGRADTQYF
D gene: NA
J gene: TRBJ2-3
V gene: TRBV7-3
clone size: few

CDR3 DNA: TGTGCCAGCAGCTCCGGGGTTACGGGTACGCAGTATTTT
CDR3 protein: CASSSGVTGTQYF
D gene: NA
J gene: TRBJ2-3
V gene: TRBV7-2
clone size: NA

CDR3 DNA: TGTGCCAGCAGTCTCCCAGGGAGGTACGAGCAGTACTTC
CDR3 protein: CASSLPGRYEQYF
D gene: NA
J gene: TRBJ2-7
V gene: TRBV27
clone size: NA

CDR3 DNA: TGTGCCAGCAGCCCCGGACTAGCGGGAGGGCCCTACAATGAGCAGTTCTTC
CDR3 protein: CASSPGLAGGPYNEQFF
D gene: TRBD2
J gene: TRBJ2-1
V gene: TRBV5-4
clone size: NA

CDR3 DNA: TGTGCCAGCAGCTTAAAGGGACTAGCGGGGTTCTACGAGCAGTACTTC
CDR3 protein: CASSLKGLAGFYEQYF
D gene: TRBD2
J gene: TRBJ2-7
V gene: TRBV13
clone size: NA

CDR3 DNA: TGTGCCAGCAGCGTATGGGAGGCGAACACCGGGGAGCTGTTTTTT
CDR3 protein: CASSVWEANTGELFF
D gene: NA
J gene: TRBJ2-2
V gene: TRBV9
clone size: once

CDR3 DNA: TGTGCCAGCAGTGACCCCGGGGCCAACTACGAGCAGTACTTC
CDR3 protein: CASSDPGANYEQYF
D gene: NA
J gene: TRBJ2-7
V gene: TRBV2
clone size: NA

CDR3 DNA: TGTGCCAGTAGTAGGACAGGGGCGGCTTTCTTT
CDR3 protein: CASSRTGAAFF
D gene: TRBD1
J gene: TRBJ1-1
V gene: TRBV19
clone size: NA

CDR3 DNA: TGTGCCAGCAGCTTGGGGGTGGGGGGCGCGAGTAATTCACCCCTCCACTTT
CDR3 protein: CASSLGVGGASNSPLHF
D gene: NA
J gene: TRBJ1-6
V gene: TRBV5-4
clone size: NA

CDR3 DNA: TGCGCCAGCAGCCACGCACAGGGGCGTGATTCACCCCTCCACTTT
CDR3 protein: CASSHAQGRDSPLHF
D gene: TRBD1
J gene: TRBJ1-6
V gene: TRBV4-1
clone size: NA

CDR3 DNA: TGTGCCAGCAGTGCAGGGACTAGCGGGGGTTCCTACGAGCAGTACTTC
CDR3 protein: CASSAGTSGGSYEQYF
D gene: TRBD2
J gene: TRBJ2-7
V gene: TRBV6-1
clone size: few

CDR3 DNA: TGTGCCTGGAGTATGCACTCGGGTTTGTGGGACTATGGCTACACCTTC
CDR3 protein: CAWSMHSGLWDYGYTF
D gene: NA
J gene: TRBJ1-2
V gene: TRBV30
clone size: NA

CDR3 DNA: TGTGCCAGCTTCCAAAGCAATCAGCCCCAGCATTTT
CDR3 protein: CASFQSNQPQHF
D gene: NA
J gene: TRBJ1-5
V gene: TRBV28
clone size: once

CDR3 DNA: TGCGCCAGCAGCTATGGACTAACAACGGTAAATGAGCAGTTCTTC
CDR3 protein: CASSYGLTTVNEQFF
D gene: NA
J gene: TRBJ2-1
V gene: TRBV5-1
clone size: NA

CDR3 DNA: TGTGCCTGGAGCTCAATGGGGGGGACAGGAAACACCATATATTTT
CDR3 protein: CAWSSMGGTGNTIYF
D gene: NA
J gene: TRBJ1-3
V gene: TRBV30
clone size: NA

CDR3 DNA: TGTGCCAGCAGTTATCCAGGTTTTTACGAGCAGTACTTC
CDR3 protein: CASSYPGFYEQYF
D gene: NA
J gene: TRBJ2-7
V gene: TRBV28
clone size: NA

CDR3 DNA: TGTGCCAGCAGTTTCGGGGATAGAGGGACAACCCAGCATTTT
CDR3 protein: CASSFGDRGTTQHF
D gene: NA
J gene: TRBJ1-5
V gene: TRBV28
clone size: NA

CDR3 DNA: TGTGCCAGCAGTGATGACAGGGGGTTTCGCTCAATACCCCTCCACTTT
CDR3 protein: CASSDDRGFRSIPLHF
D gene: TRBD1
J gene: TRBJ1-6
V gene: TRBV6-1
clone size: NA

CDR3 DNA: TGTGCCAGCAGCCCAGAGGTCGTTAGGGGGAATTCACCCCTCCACTTT
CDR3 protein: CASSPEVVRGNSPLHF
D gene: NA
J gene: TRBJ1-6
V gene: TRBV11-2
clone size: once